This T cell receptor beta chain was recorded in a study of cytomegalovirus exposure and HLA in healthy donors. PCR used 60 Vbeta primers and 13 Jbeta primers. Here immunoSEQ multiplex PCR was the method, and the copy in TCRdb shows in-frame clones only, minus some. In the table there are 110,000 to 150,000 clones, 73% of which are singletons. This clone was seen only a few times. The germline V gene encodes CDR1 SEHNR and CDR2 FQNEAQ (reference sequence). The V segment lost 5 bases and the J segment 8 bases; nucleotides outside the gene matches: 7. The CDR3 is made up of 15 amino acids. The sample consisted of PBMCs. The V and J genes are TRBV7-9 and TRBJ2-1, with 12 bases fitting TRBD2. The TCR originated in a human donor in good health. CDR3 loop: CASSPGTSGRDEQFF. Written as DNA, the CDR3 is TGTGCCAGCAGCCCCGGGACTAGCGGGCGTGATGAGCAGTTCTTC.